Described below is a single T cell receptor beta chain sequence and its context. The CDR3 totals 15 residues. V shed 4 bases, J shed 3 bases, and the junction held 5 bases outside the gene matches. CDR1 is LNHDA, CDR2 SQIVND, per germline (reference sequence). This sample is drawn from a study of glioma-infiltrating T cells after dendritic cell vaccination. Assay used: immunoSEQ multiplex PCR; TCRdb lists only in-frame clones, some missing. Among more than 100,000 clones, roughly 79% were seen once, and the ten largest hold less than 15%. The V call is TRBV19, the J call TRBJ2-7; TRBD1 matches at 11 bases. The sequence was collected from a human donor with glioblastoma. This specimen was blood, taken before dendritic cell vaccination. CDR3 sequence: CASSTSGTGGYEQYF. The DNA for the CDR3 is TGTGCCAGTAGTACCTCCGGGACAGGGGGCTACGAGCAGTACTTC.